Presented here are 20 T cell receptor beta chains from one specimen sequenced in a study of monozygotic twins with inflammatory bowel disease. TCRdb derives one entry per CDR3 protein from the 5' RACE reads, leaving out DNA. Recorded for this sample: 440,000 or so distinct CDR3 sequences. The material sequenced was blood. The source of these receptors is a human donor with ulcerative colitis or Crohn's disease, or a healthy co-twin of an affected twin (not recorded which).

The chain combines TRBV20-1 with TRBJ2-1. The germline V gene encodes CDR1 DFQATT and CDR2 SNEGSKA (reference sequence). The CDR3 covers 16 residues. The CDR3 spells CSARRVGTSSYNEQFF.

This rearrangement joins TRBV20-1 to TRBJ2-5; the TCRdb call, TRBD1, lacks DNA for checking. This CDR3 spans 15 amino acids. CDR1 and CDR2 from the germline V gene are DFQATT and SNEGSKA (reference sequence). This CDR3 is CSARDLSPAGETQYF.

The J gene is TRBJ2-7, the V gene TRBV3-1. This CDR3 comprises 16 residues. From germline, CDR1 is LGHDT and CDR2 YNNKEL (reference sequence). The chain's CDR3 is CASSQALTLSSYEQYF.

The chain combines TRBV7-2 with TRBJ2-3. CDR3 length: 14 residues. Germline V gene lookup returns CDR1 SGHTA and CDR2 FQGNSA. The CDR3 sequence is CASSLDPITDTQYF.

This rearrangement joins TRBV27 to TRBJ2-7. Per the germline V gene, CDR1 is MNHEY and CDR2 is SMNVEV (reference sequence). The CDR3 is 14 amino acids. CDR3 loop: CASSLFGNPYEQYF.

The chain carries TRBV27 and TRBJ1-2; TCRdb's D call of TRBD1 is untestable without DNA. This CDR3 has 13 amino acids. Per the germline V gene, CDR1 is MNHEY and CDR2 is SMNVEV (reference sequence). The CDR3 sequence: CASSLVRGHGYTF.

CDR3: CASRRDRSPYYEQYF. The chain employs TRBV6-1 and TRBJ2-7; no DNA is available, so the TRBD1 call from TCRdb remains unchecked. Germline-derived CDR1 and CDR2 are MNHNS and SASEGT. The CDR3 is 15 residues long.

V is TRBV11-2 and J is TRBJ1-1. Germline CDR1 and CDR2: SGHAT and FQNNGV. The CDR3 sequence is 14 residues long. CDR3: CASSSTTGNTEAFF.

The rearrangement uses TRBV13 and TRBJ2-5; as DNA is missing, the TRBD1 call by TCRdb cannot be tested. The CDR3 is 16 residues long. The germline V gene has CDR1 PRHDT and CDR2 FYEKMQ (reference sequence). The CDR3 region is CASSLRSAGQQETQYF.

The CDR3 loop reads CASLYTGNTEAFF. This chain joins TRBV2 and TRBJ1-1; the TCRdb D gene call, TRBD1, has no DNA to confirm it. Per germline, CDR1 SNHLY and CDR2 FYNNEI. The CDR3 spans 13 residues. Full variable domain (outside the CDR3, taken from reference TRBV2 and TRBJ1-1): EPEVTQTPSHQVTQMGQEVILRCVPISNHLYFYWYRQILGQKVEFLVSFYNNEISEKSEIFDDQFSVERPDGSNFTLKIRSTKLEDSAMYFCASLYTGNTEAFFGQGTRLTVV.

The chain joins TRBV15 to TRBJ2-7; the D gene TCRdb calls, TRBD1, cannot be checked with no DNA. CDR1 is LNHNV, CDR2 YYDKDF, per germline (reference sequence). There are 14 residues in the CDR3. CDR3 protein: CATSRADRGYEQYF.

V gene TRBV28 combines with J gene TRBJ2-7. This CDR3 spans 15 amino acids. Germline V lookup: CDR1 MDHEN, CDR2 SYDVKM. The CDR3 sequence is CASSFLTDRSYEQYF.

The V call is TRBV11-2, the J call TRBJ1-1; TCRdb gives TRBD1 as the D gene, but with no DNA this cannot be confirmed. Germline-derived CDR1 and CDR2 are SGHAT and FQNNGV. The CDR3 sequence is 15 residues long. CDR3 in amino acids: CASSTRQGVDTEAFF.

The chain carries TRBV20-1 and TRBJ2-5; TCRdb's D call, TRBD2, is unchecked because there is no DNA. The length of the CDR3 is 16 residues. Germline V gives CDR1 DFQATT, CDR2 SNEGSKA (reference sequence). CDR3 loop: CSATPALAGGQETQYF.

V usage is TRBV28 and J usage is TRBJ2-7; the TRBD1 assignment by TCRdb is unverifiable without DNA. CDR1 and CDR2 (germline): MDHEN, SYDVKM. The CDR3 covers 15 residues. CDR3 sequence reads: CASTADRGLTYEQYF.

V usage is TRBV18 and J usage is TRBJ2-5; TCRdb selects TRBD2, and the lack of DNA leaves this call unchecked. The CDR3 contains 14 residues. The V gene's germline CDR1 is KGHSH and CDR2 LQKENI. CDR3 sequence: CASSLGGAMETQYF.

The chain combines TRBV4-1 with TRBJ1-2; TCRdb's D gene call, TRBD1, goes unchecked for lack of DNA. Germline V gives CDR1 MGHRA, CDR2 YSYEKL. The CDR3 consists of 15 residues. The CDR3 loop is CASSQRTGGSYGYTF.

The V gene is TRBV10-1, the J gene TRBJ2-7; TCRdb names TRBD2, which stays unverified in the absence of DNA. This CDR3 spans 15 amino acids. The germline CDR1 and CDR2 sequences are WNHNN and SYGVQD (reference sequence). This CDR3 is CASSPGTSGGDEQYF.

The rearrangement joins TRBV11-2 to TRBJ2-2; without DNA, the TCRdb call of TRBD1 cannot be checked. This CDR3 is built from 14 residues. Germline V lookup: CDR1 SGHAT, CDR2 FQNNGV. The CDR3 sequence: CASTPGEYTGELFF.

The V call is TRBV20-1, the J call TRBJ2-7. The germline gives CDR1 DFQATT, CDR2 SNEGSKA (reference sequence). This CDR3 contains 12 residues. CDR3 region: CSAGLTPYEQYF.